This T cell receptor beta chain was sequenced for a study of cytomegalovirus exposure and HLA in healthy donors (dated by TCRdb to about 2017). Broadly, across the study: An earlier analysis of 587 of the donors reported approximately 300 Gb of sequence data and some 110 million unique TCR beta sequences obtained from roughly 170 million T cells. An early release that covered several hundred HLA-typed donors contained 250 to 350 gigabases of sequencing data and tens of millions of unique TCR sequences. Among the roughly 400 genotyped donors, around 81% belonged to the genetic ancestry cluster associated with self-reported Caucasian donors. The aim of the study was to test whether cataloging public T cell receptors could identify signatures of past pathogen exposure. The study used immunosequencing to profile the T cell repertoires of 600 to 850 subjects and linked those repertoires to cytomegalovirus serostatus. Along with the approximately 700-subject first cohort, a separate validation cohort of over a hundred different subjects was used. The study combined high-throughput TCR immunosequencing, statistical association of individual TCRs with disease status, and machine learning to predict cytomegalovirus infection status. A later analysis re-examined previously published TCR beta repertoires from about 700 donors and added high-resolution HLA genotyping to investigate patterns of TCR occurrence. Rather than drawing on any new phenotypic data, the later analysis identified candidate immune exposures from TCR beta sequences and the way those sequences occurred across donors. An earlier analysis of about 620 of the donors applied high-throughput TCR beta sequencing to assess whether each TCR beta V gene segment acted as functional or pseudogenic. Donor age, sex, ethnicity and CMV serostatus were compiled alongside the repertoire data. In a later genetic analysis, genome-wide SNP genotypes for about 65% of the 666 donors were used, and that subset was treated as a discovery cohort. All discovery cohort repertoires had been generated on a single sequencing platform. Both class I and class II loci were covered by HLA typing, at four-digit resolution. Typing coverage differed by locus: A, B, C, DRB1 and DQB1 were typed in about 620-640 donors, DQA1 in about 500, DPA1 in approximately 600, and DPB1 in 472. About five DR-DQ haplotypes were handled as single units for association and clustering, since linkage in the cohort was strong. On average, approximately 250,000 unique TCR beta nucleotide sequences were sequenced per donor among some 420 genotyped donors of the cohort, with about 19% of those sequences being non-productive. The full study reports these points: In vitro tests confirmed that three of the cytomegalovirus-associated TCR beta chains recognize cytomegalovirus antigens. While some public TCRs were present in many individuals, most TCR sequences turned up only very rarely across donors. According to a later genetic analysis, donors in an Asian-associated ancestry cluster had fewer N-insertions in productive TCRs than the approximately 630-donor mean. Compared with equally common non-associated chains, HLA-associated TCR beta chains in a later analysis were more clonally expanded and had lower generation probabilities. Strong co-occurrence of HLA alleles, especially DR and DQ, made assigning TCR associations to individual alleles difficult. A further reported finding was that TCR beta sequences accurately predicted the HLA-A and HLA-B alleles for most subjects in the first cohort. For the cohort, immune exposure information was limited to CMV serostatus. It was suggested by the authors that the approach could potentially be generalized to other disease states and immunological phenotypes. In a later analysis, most CMV-associated TCR beta chains were found to appear HLA-restricted, with HLA associations seemingly driven largely by CMV exposure. Presence/absence analyses assumed roughly uniform sequencing depth across donors, an assumption that may not hold. The classifier was reported to diagnose cytomegalovirus status with high specificity and sensitivity in both the original cohort and the validation cohort. In a later analysis, several top co-occurrence clusters were reported to appear linked to parvovirus B19, influenza, CMV and Epstein-Barr virus. Because counts were too low, around 17 rarely observed V segments, including chromosome 9 orphons, were left out of the earlier analysis of some 640 of the donors. In a later analysis, the rate of TCR association differed among HLA loci, with DRB1 alleles having the most associated TCRs and HLA-C alleles having the fewest. In an earlier analysis of approximately 590 of the donors, most TCR beta V segments were observed in productive rearrangements about 87% or about 30% of the time, broadly matching IMGT annotations. Correlated functional status among segregating V segments might be attributable to linkage disequilibrium, but an unknown experimental factor could not be ruled out. The study listed 150 to 200 TCR beta chains as associated with cytomegalovirus. In this cohort, only TCR beta chains were sequenced, and detectable features were limited by the absence of alpha or paired-chain data. HLA typing was unavailable for some donors at each locus, so association tests used only the typed subset. V-gene and J-gene trimming of TCR beta chains was associated with a missense DCLRE1C variant in a later genetic analysis, and the association was replicated in an independent cohort. A group of highly shared sequence variants was considered likely to be a technical artifact of the sequencing pipeline. At a false discovery rate of 0.05, a later analysis linked some 17,000 TCR beta sequences to specific HLA alleles. The 87-base-pair reads could not distinguish some IMGT-functional V segments, including TRBV6-2 and TRBV6-3, so those segments were excluded.

In total, more than 500 healthy bone marrow donors made up the cohort. At the time of sampling, every cohort member was nominally healthy, though immune exposures that went unrecorded were likely present. The donor was CMV seronegative and belonged to the group of several hundred seronegative cohort members. A peripheral blood sample was collected from each donor, and TCR beta sequencing was performed on peripheral blood mononuclear cells. The Qiagen DNeasy Blood Extraction Kit was used to extract genomic DNA from the blood cell samples. The library was obtained by the immunoSEQ multiplex PCR assay. For the multiplex PCR, a mixture combining 60 forward primers for TCR Vbeta segments and 13 reverse primers for TCR Jbeta segments was used. The CDR3 region of rearranged TCR beta genes was amplified from genomic DNA with a multiplex PCR assay. Amplified TCR beta libraries were sequenced as 87-base-pair reads on the Illumina HiSeq System. The authors processed their data as follows. A later analysis tallied 75 million to 95 million unique TCR beta chains across the 666 repertoires, and some 10 million of those chains were shared by two or more donors. A nearest-neighbor algorithm error-corrected the raw reads and collapsed the reads into unique sequences, merging closely related sequences to remove PCR and sequencing errors. To assign V, D and J gene segments, CDR3 sequences were aligned to IMGT reference sequences. For a sequence to be retained, at least a six-nucleotide match to both a V gene segment and a J gene segment was required. Rearrangements were called productive when the CDR3 lacked stop codons and stayed in frame with V and J; all others were non-productive. CDR3 was defined according to IMGT convention as the region running from the second conserved V-encoded cysteine to the conserved J-encoded phenylalanine. The earlier analysis of about 590 of the donors excluded sequences that lacked an unambiguous match to a single V gene segment. In an earlier analysis of around 600 of the donors, V segments were called functional above 56.7% productive rearrangements and were called segregating when the between-donor standard deviation exceeded 5%. A statistical classification framework was built to diagnose cytomegalovirus status from the catalog of TCR beta chain sequences. In a later analysis, V and J genes were assigned by comparing TCR nucleotide sequences against IMGT/GENE-DB human TR gene sequences. Using the TCRdist pipeline, a later analysis assigned CDR3 sequences along with most-parsimonious VDJ recombination scenarios. In a later analysis, every TCR beta chain was defined by the combination of its CDR3 amino acid sequence and its V-gene family, and reads without a unique V-gene family were dropped. To address suspected cross-contamination and a sequencing artifact, a later analysis removed a few hundred highly shared, low-generation-probability nucleotide sequences. In a later analysis, a clonal expansion index was calculated for each public chain from normalized within-repertoire ranks of inferred template counts. In a later analysis, generation probabilities were computed with a VDJ recombination model fitted to out-of-frame rearrangements, and the resulting probabilities were checked against IGoR. Hypergeometric tests were used in a later analysis to score TCR-TCR, TCR-HLA and TCR-CMV co-occurrence, with a repertoire-size bias correction applied to the TCR pairs. False discovery rates were estimated in a later analysis by permuting HLA or CMV assignments 20 times. In a later analysis, co-occurring TCRs were grouped using DBSCAN, and TCRdist sequence similarity was added for clustering within HLA-allele-positive subsets. Repertoires with fewer than 30,000 or more than 120,000 public chains were left out of co-occurrence clustering, as were four to six repertoires with anomalous nucleotide sharing. Sourced from immuneACCESS, this table was stored by TCRdb with only in-frame sequences that have V and J called. A share of the clones is absent; for the studies checked, an unresolved V gene accounts for under half, and the remainder has no known explanation. D and trimming come from the DNA, and the V and J calls and clone size come from that table. This sample lists about 180,000 clones; over 60% were detected once. The top ten clonotypes cover around 1.5% of the sample.

Spanning cysteine to phenylalanine, the CDR3 consists of 15 amino acids. This entry keeps only the CDR3 DNA: 45 bases, framed from base 1. V is cut back by 4 bases and J by 0 bases, with 5 bases in the junction unmatched. In the germline V gene (reference sequence), CDR1 corresponds to LNHDA and CDR2 to SQIVND. Concerning this clone itself: It has no known antigen specificity. Base qualities are not recorded, but no much larger clone differs from it by a single base.

The chain is assembled from TRBV19 and TRBJ1-1, with TRBD1 matching 7 junction bases. This TCR derives from a young man in good health and CMV-seronegative. Sequenced: PBMCs. The CDR3 protein: CASSTTGTMNTEAFF. DNA sequence: TGTGCCAGTAGTACGACAGGGACCATGAACACTGAAGCTTTCTTT.